This T cell receptor (beta chain) is from a study of blood T cell repertoires in COVID-19. Across the study: Whether acute or convalescent, the COVID-19 samples came from the United States, Italy and Spain. The analysed material was cDNA or gDNA that came from T cells, B-cell-depleted T cells, or PBMCs.

A word on this clone: The same CDR3 also results from other DNA sequences found in this sample.

The germline V gene encodes CDR1 SGHTA and CDR2 FQGNSA. V was clipped by 1 base and J by 6 bases, with 10 bases between them. CDR3 length: 14 residues. Seattle participants joined during active infection and were tracked over time. Per the authors' pipeline: Reference gene primers were amplified, and this amplification served to estimate nucleated cell counts. Clones were read by immunoSEQ multiplex PCR, and TCRdb kept only the in-frame ones, dropping some. From that table come the V and J calls and clone size; the DNA was used to work out D and trimming. In the table there are around 190,000 clones, around nine tenths of which are singletons.

The sequenced material came from peripheral blood. The source is a man over 45 with COVID-19, enrolled during active disease. The rearrangement uses TRBV7-2 and TRBJ1-5, with D perhaps TRBD1 (5 bases). CDR3 DNA sequence: TGTGCCAGCAGCTTAGGGGGCGGGGGTCAGCCCCAGCATTTT. Translated, it gives CASSLGGGGQPQHF.